Detailed here is one T cell receptor beta chain. No antigen is known for it. V trimming: 2 bases; J trimming: 3 bases; junction bases outside the gene matches: 10. CDR3 size: 16 residues. Per germline, CDR1 PRHDT and CDR2 FYEKMQ (reference sequence). These data originate in a study of tissue T cells after allogeneic stem cell transplantation. The protocol was immunoSEQ multiplex PCR, while the TCRdb copy is restricted to in-frame clones and leaves out a portion. The sample carries about 3,900 clones, 74% recorded once. Study results and limitations: The study did not identify alloreactive or antigen-specific tissue TCRs, and some clones might be persisting host cells. The patient cohort was small and clinically heterogeneous, with limited sampling depth. Across patients, clones rarely overlapped, yet motif clusters were shared tissue-specifically. Blood and spleen captured only part of the tissue TCR repertoire.

The clonotype originates from a woman between 18 and 50 years old with breast cancer. The rearrangement uses TRBV13 and TRBJ2-7; 7 bases fit TRBD2. Source: left colon tissue, taken at autopsy. CDR3 in DNA: TGTGCCAGCAGCTTATCCGGCGGGAGAGACTACTACGAGCAGTACTTC. This codes for CASSLSGGRDYYEQYF.